These T cell receptor beta chains were read from a single sample in a study of Graves' ophthalmopathy and Graves' hyperthyroidism. TCRdb fed the multiplex PCR reads into MiXCR, producing one record per CDR3 protein. The sample lists around 1,000,000 distinct CDR3 sequences, roughly two fifths seen once, with 11% in the top ten. Sequenced material: peripheral blood or thyroid tissue (not recorded which). These TCRs come from an adult man with Graves' hyperthyroidism. The CDR3 runs from the conserved cysteine through the conserved F or W. Fields, in order: J gene, D gene, clone size, V gene, CDR3 protein, CDR3 DNA. A D gene is named only where the DNA matches it firmly. Clone size appears in some rows only: once, few, many, or a class for an expanded clone.

J gene: TRBJ1-5; D gene: -; clone size: few; V gene: TRBV11-2; CDR3 protein: CASSRTGLGQPQHF; CDR3 DNA: TGTGCCAGCAGTAGAACAGGGCTCGGTCAGCCCCAGCATTTT
J gene: TRBJ2-5; D gene: -; clone size: -; V gene: TRBV6-2/TRBV6-3; CDR3 protein: CASSFTGNAGTQYF; CDR3 DNA: TGTGCCAGCAGTTTTACAGGGAATGCCGGGACCCAGTACTTC
J gene: TRBJ2-2; D gene: -; clone size: -; V gene: TRBV28; CDR3 protein: CASDDPNTGELFF; CDR3 DNA: TGTGCCAGTGACGACCCAAACACCGGGGAGCTGTTTTTT
J gene: TRBJ2-7; D gene: TRBD2; clone size: -; V gene: TRBV7-6; CDR3 protein: CASSSDRLAGVEYF; CDR3 DNA: TGTGCCAGCAGCTCCGACAGACTAGCGGGAGTTGAGTACTTC
J gene: TRBJ2-7; D gene: -; clone size: few; V gene: TRBV7-9; CDR3 protein: CASSQALQGSLSYEQYF; CDR3 DNA: TGCGCCAGCAGCCAAGCTCTACAGGGATCCCTCTCCTACGAGCAGTACTTC
J gene: TRBJ1-6; D gene: -; clone size: -; V gene: TRBV5-4; CDR3 protein: CASSSMDSSSLHF; CDR3 DNA: TGTGCCAGCAGCTCAATGGACAGCTCGTCCCTCCACTTT
J gene: TRBJ1-2; D gene: TRBD1; clone size: many; V gene: TRBV20-1; CDR3 protein: CSAGQAYGYTF; CDR3 DNA: TGCAGTGCCGGACAGGCCTATGGCTACACCTTC
J gene: TRBJ1-5; D gene: -; clone size: many; V gene: TRBV7-8; CDR3 protein: CASSFPPQPQHF; CDR3 DNA: TGTGCCAGCAGCTTTCCCCCCCAGCCCCAGCATTTT
J gene: TRBJ1-4; D gene: TRBD1; clone size: -; V gene: TRBV5-6; CDR3 protein: CASSAWDRAEKLFF; CDR3 DNA: TGTGCCAGCAGCGCATGGGACAGGGCTGAAAAACTGTTTTTT
J gene: TRBJ2-5; D gene: TRBD1; clone size: -; V gene: TRBV7-3; CDR3 protein: CASSSPLAEQGAVETQYF; CDR3 DNA: TGTGCCAGCAGCTCCCCTCTCGCAGAACAGGGGGCGGTGGAGACCCAGTACTTC
J gene: TRBJ2-7; D gene: TRBD2; clone size: few; V gene: TRBV10-3; CDR3 protein: CAISESGSGRTNYEQYF; CDR3 DNA: TGTGCCATCAGTGAGTCGGGTAGCGGGAGGACTAATTACGAGCAGTACTTC
J gene: TRBJ1-1; D gene: -; clone size: once; V gene: TRBV29-1; CDR3 protein: CSVGQGRRTEAFF; CDR3 DNA: TGCAGCGTTGGCCAGGGGCGGCGCACTGAAGCTTTCTTT
J gene: TRBJ1-1; D gene: -; clone size: once; V gene: TRBV19; CDR3 protein: CASIGKNTEAFF; CDR3 DNA: TGTGCCAGTATCGGGAAGAACACTGAAGCTTTCTTT
J gene: TRBJ2-2; D gene: -; clone size: many; V gene: TRBV29-1; CDR3 protein: CSALFGGGELFF; CDR3 DNA: TGCAGCGCCCTATTTGGGGGAGGGGAGCTGTTTTTT
J gene: TRBJ2-7; D gene: -; clone size: many; V gene: TRBV7-9; CDR3 protein: CASSSHEGTPTSSSYEQYF; CDR3 DNA: TGTGCCAGCAGCTCGCACGAAGGGACACCGACCTCAAGCTCCTACGAGCAGTACTTC
J gene: TRBJ1-2; D gene: -; clone size: many; V gene: TRBV7-9; CDR3 protein: CASSLDRFLPSDFGYTF; CDR3 DNA: TGTGCCAGCAGCTTAGACAGGTTTTTGCCGTCGGACTTCGGCTACACCTTC
J gene: TRBJ1-5; D gene: TRBD1; clone size: many; V gene: TRBV4-2; CDR3 protein: CASSQADRGNQPQHF; CDR3 DNA: TGCGCCAGCAGCCAAGCGGACAGGGGAAATCAGCCCCAGCATTTT
J gene: TRBJ2-7; D gene: -; clone size: many; V gene: TRBV7-8; CDR3 protein: CASSLASGRPYEQYF; CDR3 DNA: TGTGCCAGCAGCTTAGCATCCGGTCGCCCCTACGAGCAGTACTTC
J gene: TRBJ2-7; D gene: TRBD1; clone size: many; V gene: TRBV7-2; CDR3 protein: CASSSGQGFGYEQYF; CDR3 DNA: TGTGCCAGCAGCTCCGGACAGGGCTTTGGCTACGAGCAGTACTTC
J gene: TRBJ2-3; D gene: -; clone size: -; V gene: TRBV4-3; CDR3 protein: CASSQGEDTQYF; CDR3 DNA: TGCGCCAGCAGCCAAGGGGAGGATACGCAGTATTTT
J gene: TRBJ2-5; D gene: -; clone size: few; V gene: TRBV10-3; CDR3 protein: CASSPGPLGETQYF; CDR3 DNA: TGTGCCAGCAGTCCCGGGCCCCTGGGGGAGACCCAGTACTTC
J gene: TRBJ2-2; D gene: TRBD2; clone size: many; V gene: TRBV20-1; CDR3 protein: CSALAGVTGELFF; CDR3 DNA: TGCAGTGCTCTAGCGGGAGTGACCGGGGAGCTGTTTTTT
J gene: TRBJ2-7; D gene: -; clone size: few; V gene: TRBV5-6; CDR3 protein: CASSPLVPYEQYF; CDR3 DNA: TGTGCCAGCAGCCCCCTCGTCCCCTACGAGCAGTACTTC
J gene: TRBJ1-6; D gene: TRBD1; clone size: -; V gene: TRBV7-3; CDR3 protein: CAWRAQTGYNSPLHF; CDR3 DNA: TGTGCCTGGAGGGCCCAGACAGGGTATAATTCACCCCTCCACTTT
J gene: TRBJ2-3; D gene: -; clone size: -; V gene: TRBV7-2; CDR3 protein: CASSFQGTDTQYF; CDR3 DNA: TGTGCCAGCAGCTTCCAGGGCACAGATACGCAGTATTTT
J gene: TRBJ2-7; D gene: -; clone size: few; V gene: TRBV7-9; CDR3 protein: CASSQTSSEQYF; CDR3 DNA: TGTGCCAGCAGCCAAACTAGCTCCGAGCAGTACTTC
J gene: TRBJ2-7; D gene: TRBD1; clone size: many; V gene: TRBV7-9; CDR3 protein: CASSLPGTGTAEQYF; CDR3 DNA: TGTGCCAGCAGCCTCCCCGGGACAGGGACGGCCGAGCAGTACTTC
J gene: TRBJ2-7; D gene: TRBD1; clone size: many; V gene: TRBV7-9; CDR3 protein: CASSLYRGSLSYEQYF; CDR3 DNA: TGTGCCAGCAGCTTGTACAGGGGGAGTCTGTCTTACGAGCAGTACTTC
J gene: TRBJ1-2; D gene: TRBD1; clone size: once; V gene: TRBV29-1; CDR3 protein: CSVVLGQNYGYTF; CDR3 DNA: TGCAGCGTTGTCCTGGGACAGAACTATGGCTACACCTTC
J gene: TRBJ1-2; D gene: TRBD1; clone size: few; V gene: TRBV7-2; CDR3 protein: CASRNDRAGGVYGYTF; CDR3 DNA: TGTGCCAGCAGGAATGACAGGGCAGGAGGCGTATATGGCTACACCTTC
J gene: TRBJ2-7; D gene: TRBD1; clone size: -; V gene: TRBV4-3; CDR3 protein: CAGSPGQGPIYEQYF; CDR3 DNA: TGCGCCGGCAGCCCAGGACAGGGGCCAATCTACGAGCAGTACTTC
J gene: TRBJ2-7; D gene: -; clone size: few; V gene: TRBV2; CDR3 protein: CASRLEPPLGEQYF; CDR3 DNA: TGTGCCAGCAGATTGGAGCCCCCGTTGGGCGAGCAGTACTTC
J gene: TRBJ1-2; D gene: -; clone size: many; V gene: TRBV7-8; CDR3 protein: CASSLVAGAVGGYTF; CDR3 DNA: TGTGCCAGCAGCTTAGTAGCAGGGGCGGTTGGAGGCTACACCTTC
J gene: TRBJ2-6; D gene: -; clone size: many; V gene: TRBV5-6; CDR3 protein: CASSFVLHSGANVLTF; CDR3 DNA: TGTGCCAGCAGCTTTGTCCTACACTCTGGGGCCAACGTCCTGACTTTC
J gene: TRBJ2-5; D gene: -; clone size: many; V gene: TRBV5-1; CDR3 protein: CASSLALPDEETQYF; CDR3 DNA: TGCGCCAGCAGCTTGGCTCTACCCGACGAAGAGACCCAGTACTTC
J gene: TRBJ1-2; D gene: TRBD1; clone size: many; V gene: TRBV7-8; CDR3 protein: CASSLTGEGSYGYTF; CDR3 DNA: TGTGCCAGCAGCTTAACAGGGGAAGGCTCCTATGGCTACACCTTC
J gene: TRBJ1-1; D gene: TRBD1; clone size: -; V gene: TRBV11-2; CDR3 protein: CASSSAGGLAFF; CDR3 DNA: TGTGCCAGCAGCTCAGCAGGGGGACTAGCTTTCTTT
J gene: TRBJ1-6; D gene: TRBD1; clone size: -; V gene: TRBV10-3; CDR3 protein: CAISEAGTGNSPLHF; CDR3 DNA: TGTGCCATCAGTGAGGCCGGGACAGGGAATTCACCCCTCCACTTT
J gene: TRBJ1-6; D gene: TRBD1; clone size: -; V gene: TRBV25-1; CDR3 protein: CAREDRQNSPLHF; CDR3 DNA: TGTGCTAGAGAGGACAGGCAGAATTCACCCCTCCACTTT
J gene: TRBJ2-7; D gene: TRBD1; clone size: -; V gene: TRBV7-9; CDR3 protein: CASSPQPGTGNYEQYF; CDR3 DNA: TGTGCCAGCAGTCCCCAACCCGGGACAGGGAACTACGAGCAGTACTTC
J gene: TRBJ2-2; D gene: -; clone size: few; V gene: TRBV6-5; CDR3 protein: CASSPSAGSGGELFF; CDR3 DNA: TGTGCCAGCAGTCCTTCTGCAGGGTCGGGCGGGGAGCTGTTTTTT
J gene: TRBJ2-7; D gene: -; clone size: few; V gene: TRBV19; CDR3 protein: CASSVNGLHYEQYF; CDR3 DNA: TGTGCCAGTAGTGTGAACGGGCTGCACTACGAGCAGTACTTC
J gene: TRBJ1-6; D gene: -; clone size: many; V gene: TRBV9; CDR3 protein: CASSGGSGASPLHF; CDR3 DNA: TGTGCCAGCAGCGGGGGGTCTGGGGCTTCACCCCTCCACTTT